Sequencing of this T cell receptor (beta chain) was carried out in a study of vaccination and CD4 T cells after COVID-19. Overall study context: The cells were exposed to overlapping spike peptides originating from SARS-CoV-2, HCoV-NL63, HCoV-OC43 and HCoV-229E for stimulation.

Notes on the study in general: Median numbers of SARS-CoV-2-reactive clonotypes increased from roughly 19 to 38 (not a significant change).

The sample's treatment: approximately 10-day PBMC culture with coronavirus spike peptide pools or control peptides (ViraFEST assay). Ahead of the COVID-19 pandemic (2011-2018), the CD4+ T cells of the unexposed donor were collected. Expanded clonotypes were found by TCR sequencing after peptide-pool stimulation (ViraFEST). Negative selection recovered the CD4+ T cells once they had spent more than 8 days in culture. This clonotype occurred a few times. The antigen remains unidentified. Sequencing of DNA taken from cultured CD4+ T cells relied on the Oncomine TCR Beta short-read assay. From cultured CD4+ T cells, genomic DNA was extracted. TCRdb re-derived calls from the PCR reads in MiXCR, one entry per CDR3 protein. The sample shows around 10,000 distinct CDR3 sequences, about 35% of them seen only once. The CDR3 is 13 amino acids. V dropped 4 bases and J dropped 7; count of bases not matched to a gene: 6. Germline CDR1 DFQATT, CDR2 SNEGSKA (reference sequence).

The specimen was CD4+ T cells from blood, cultured in vitro. V and J are TRBV20-1 and TRBJ2-1, with TRBD1 matching 8 bases. This TCR was sampled from a human donor in good health. The CDR3 DNA follows: TGCAGTGCTACCCCGACAGGGGTAAATGAGCAGTTCTTC. Its protein is CSATPTGVNEQFF.